These 5 T cell receptor beta chains were all obtained from the same sample, sequenced in a study of blood T cell repertoires in COVID-19. This table comes from immunoSEQ multiplex PCR, and its TCRdb copy is limited to in-frame clones, with some not included. Here the sample spans tens of thousands of clones, 88% being singletons. Sequencing was done on a sample of peripheral blood. The receptor set was obtained from a human donor in a cohort sampled during active COVID-19.

The genes are TRBV2 and TRBJ1-1, with 7 bases aligning to TRBD1. V lost 7 bases to trimming and J lost 11 bases; unmatched junction nucleotides: 19. The CDR3 covers 15 residues. Germline CDR1 SNHLY, CDR2 FYNNEI. CDR3 in DNA: TGTGCCAGCATAAAGGGTCCCGACAGGGTAGGTGGGGCTTTCTTT. As protein: CASIKGPDRVGGAFF.

CDR3 residues: CASTPARQGRDEQFF. The CDR3 nucleotides read TGTGCCAGCACCCCGGCAAGACAGGGGAGAGATGAGCAGTTCTTC. The chain has TRBV5-4 and TRBJ2-1; 8 bases agree with TRBD1. The CDR3 runs to 15 residues. Germline V gene lookup returns CDR1 SGHNT and CDR2 YYREEE (reference sequence). Trimming cost V 6 bases and J 8 bases; bases outside gene matches: 13. Combining the CDR3 with reference TRBV5-4 and TRBJ2-1 gives the whole variable domain ETGVTQSPTHLIKTRGQQVTLRCSSQSGHNTVSWYQQALGQGPQFIFQYYREEENGRGNFPPRFSGLQFPNYSSELNVNALELDDSALYLCASTPARQGRDEQFFGPGTRLTVL.

This rearrangement joins TRBV4-2 to TRBJ2-3; 8 bases line up with TRBD2. Germline CDR1 and CDR2: LGHNA and YNFKEQ. The CDR3 is 14 amino acids. V dropped 4 bases and J dropped 1; count of bases not matched to a gene: 1. CDR3 sequence reads: CASSPTSGTDTQYF. The CDR3 DNA reads as TGTGCCAGCAGCCCGACTAGCGGCACAGATACGCAGTATTTT.

The rearrangement links TRBV7-9 to TRBJ1-3; 7 positions agree with TRBD1. The CDR3 contains 17 residues. Per germline, CDR1 SEHNR and CDR2 FQNEAQ (reference sequence). Trimming took 0 bases from V and 3 from J; bases not matched to a gene: 8. CDR3 in DNA: TGTGCCAGCAGCTTAGCCGGCAGGGGGAGGAGTGGAAACACCATATATTTT. This codes for CASSLAGRGRSGNTIYF.

The sample holds a few counts of this clone. The chain carries TRBV7-9 and TRBJ2-1; no reliable D call. Germline values: CDR1 SEHNR, CDR2 FQNEAQ (reference sequence). V was shortened by 1 base and J by 0 bases, with 7 bases between the two germline ends. This CDR3 region has 15 residues. For the CDR3, the DNA is TGTGCCAGCAGCTTAGGCGTAGACTCCTACAATGAGCAGTTCTTC. Its protein product is CASSLGVDSYNEQFF.